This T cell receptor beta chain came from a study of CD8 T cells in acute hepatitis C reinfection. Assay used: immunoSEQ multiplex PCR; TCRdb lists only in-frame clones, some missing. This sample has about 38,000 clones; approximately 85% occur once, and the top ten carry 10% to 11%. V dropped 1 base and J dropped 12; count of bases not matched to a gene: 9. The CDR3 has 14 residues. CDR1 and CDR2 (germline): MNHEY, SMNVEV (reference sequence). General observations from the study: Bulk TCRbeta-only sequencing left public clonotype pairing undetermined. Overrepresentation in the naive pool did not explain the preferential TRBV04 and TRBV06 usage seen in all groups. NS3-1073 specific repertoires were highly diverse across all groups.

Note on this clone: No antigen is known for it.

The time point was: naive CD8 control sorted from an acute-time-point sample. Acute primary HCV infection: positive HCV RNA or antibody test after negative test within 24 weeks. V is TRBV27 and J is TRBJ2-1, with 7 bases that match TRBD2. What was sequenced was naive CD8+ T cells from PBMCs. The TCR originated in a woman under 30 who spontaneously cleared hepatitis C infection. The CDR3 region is CASSLFGGRGVQFF. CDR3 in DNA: TGTGCCAGCAGTTTATTTGGCGGGAGAGGTGTGCAGTTCTTC.